These 7 T cell receptor beta chains originate from one sample sequenced in a study of early T cells in non-severe SARS-CoV-2 infection. TCRdb re-called the 5' RACE reads with MiXCR, one entry per CDR3 protein. The repertoire holds 60,000 or so distinct CDR3 sequences, with 15% as singletons. This sample comprised whole blood, obtained at baseline. These receptors came from an adult who was a healthcare worker with PCR-confirmed SARS-CoV-2 infection or an uninfected control (not recorded which).

In its sample, this clonotype was seen a few times. The rearrangement links TRBV7-9 to TRBJ1-6, with 8 bases matching TRBD1. Trimming at V came to 1 base and at J to 10 bases, leaving 12 bases not matched to a gene. The CDR3 has 17 amino acids. The germline CDR1 and CDR2 sequences are SEHNR and FQNEAQ (reference sequence). CDR3 sequence: CASSLGGTGQTTSPLHF. The CDR3 DNA reads as TGTGCCAGCAGCTTAGGGGGGACAGGCCAAACGACCTCACCCCTCCACTTT.

This clonotype was seen many times. The gene calls are TRBV12-3 or TRBV12-4 and TRBJ2-7, with D tentatively TRBD2 (7 bases). The CDR3 consists of 13 residues. The germline V and J ends were trimmed by 6 bases and 5 bases, with 14 bases remaining between them. CDR3 nucleotides: TGTGCCAGCAGACAGGGAGGGTGGAACGAGCAGTACTTC. Its protein product is CASRQGGWNEQYF.

This clonotype occurred many times. The chain joins TRBV7-7 to TRBJ2-5, with D possibly matching TRBD1 (5 bases). Germline loops: CDR1 SSHAT, CDR2 FNYEAQ (reference sequence). Trimming removed 4 bases at V and 4 bases at J, with 13 bases between. The CDR3 sequence is 14 residues long. The CDR3 bases are TGTGCCAGCAGCTCACCTGGACAATTAGAGACCCAGTACTTC. Protein sequence: CASSSPGQLETQYF.

This clonotype was observed at least ten times. The chain couples TRBV28 to TRBJ2-1; 10 bases agree with TRBD2. The germline V gene has CDR1 MDHEN and CDR2 SYDVKM. The trim removed 7 bases at V and 0 bases at J, leaving 6 bases unmatched. The CDR3 totals 16 residues. CDR3 nucleotide sequence: TGTGCCAGCACAAGGAGCGGGAGGGCCTCCTACAATGAGCAGTTCTTC. Translated, it gives CASTRSGRASYNEQFF.

The sample holds a few counts of this clonotype. V usage is TRBV28 and J usage is TRBJ2-1, with D perhaps matching TRBD1 (5 bases). The CDR3 length is 11 residues. V lost 5 bases and J 12 bases, leaving 11 bases between the germline ends. Germline V CDR1 and CDR2: MDHEN, SYDVKM. The CDR3 reads CASSPRVGQFF. CDR3 coding DNA: TGTGCCAGCAGTCCCAGGGTGGGGCAGTTCTTC. The full variable domain, rest sourced from reference TRBV28 and TRBJ2-1, is DVKVTQSSRYLVKRTGEKVFLECVQDMDHENMFWYRQDPGLGLRLIYFSYDVKMKEKGDIPEGYSVSREKKERFSLILESASTNQTSMYLCASSPRVGQFFGPGTRLTVL.

This clonotype was observed once. The chain carries TRBV5-1 and TRBJ2-7, with 14 bases aligning to TRBD2. Germline trimming cut 5 bases from V and 5 bases from J; bases unmatched to any gene: 3. Germline-derived CDR1 and CDR2 are SGHRS and YFSETQ. CDR3 length: 14 residues. The CDR3 spells CASRGTSGSHEQYF. CDR3 DNA: TGCGCCAGCAGAGGGACTAGCGGGAGCCACGAGCAGTACTTC.

This clonotype was counted between two and nine times. The CDR3, as DNA: TGCGCCAGCAGCGGAGAAATCGCGTCCTACGAGCAGTACTTC. Protein sequence: CASSGEIASYEQYF. This chain joins TRBV5-1 and TRBJ2-7, with D hard to call. Trimming left V 4 bases short and J 1 base short, with 12 bases between. In germline, CDR1 is SGHRS, CDR2 YFSETQ. The CDR3 contains 14 residues.